What follows is one T cell receptor (beta chain) and its context. This sample stems from a study of T cell clones after liver transplantation. The overall study: Apart from a few HCV-positive recipients, transplants were for non-autoimmune, non-viral reasons. Without induction therapy, subjects received standard immunosuppression until 12-24 months post-transplant. Tolerance: complete withdrawal held at least one year, liver enzymes staying within twice normal.

Assay: immunoSEQ multiplex PCR; the TCRdb copy retains only in-frame clones and omits some. This sample yields tens of thousands of clones, of which 82% are seen a single time; approximately 0.43% belongs to the top ten. The receptor's source is a human patient who received a liver transplant. T cells may partly derive from the graft donor. Here the sequenced sample was CD4+ T cells from blood, taken 46 months after liver transplant.

The CDR3 coding sequence is TGCGCCAGCAGCTCCAATCCATCTGGCTCCTACAATGAGCAGTTCTTC. Amino acids: CASSSNPSGSYNEQFF. This rearrangement joins TRBV5-1 to TRBJ2-1; D gene ambiguous. V lost 3 bases, J lost 0 bases, and 13 bases lay in between. Germline CDR1 and CDR2: SGHRS and YFSETQ. The CDR3 extends over 16 amino acids.